Given below is one T cell receptor beta chain in context. The data were obtained in a study of T-cell reconstitution after alpha-beta-depleted transplantation in children. The V segment lost 0 bases and the J segment 2 bases; nucleotides outside the gene matches: 3. Germline CDR1 and CDR2: MGHRA and YSYEKL. CDR3 length equals 15 residues. As it was prepared, the TCRbeta library received unique molecular identifiers. In TCRdb, the PCR reads were re-called with MiXCR into one record per CDR3 protein. The sample has about a million distinct CDR3 sequences; about 30% are singletons. This receptor was obtained from a boy less than two years old who had a stem cell transplant for SCID, so the T cells may come from the graft donor. The sample was PBMCs, mostly from graft donor cells, taken 360 days after TCRalphabeta/CD19-depleted stem cell transplant. J is TRBJ2-7 and V is TRBV4-1; 8 bases fit TRBD2. The CDR3 DNA is TGCGCCAGCAGCCAAGAAGCGGGGGCCGCCTACGAGCAGTACTTC. It is translated as CASSQEAGAAYEQYF.